This T cell receptor beta chain was found in a study of identical twins. This clonotype was counted at least ten times. Its antigen is currently unknown. Overall study results and limits: Weaker excess sharing between twins was seen in beta out-of-frame sequences. Those out-of-frame alpha sequences shared by twins showed an excess of low generation probability.

Unique molecular identifiers were present on cDNA, and template switching added a universal primer site. Each CDR3 protein is one row after TCRdb ran MiXCR on the 5' RACE reads. The repertoire holds about 720,000 distinct CDR3 sequences, about 9.4% seen once, with about 0.98% in the top ten. Germline CDR1 reads SQVTM; CDR2 reads ANQGSEA. V dropped 2 bases and J dropped 6 bases, with 11 bases sitting between them. CDR3 length: 13 amino acids. Donors uniformly comprised healthy Caucasians. These sequences were also reported in another study, on yellow fever vaccine responses in identical twins.

The sample comprised PBMCs. The receptor was isolated from a woman under 30 in good health. The V and J genes are TRBV29-1 and TRBJ2-1; D ambiguous. CDR3 DNA: TGCAGCGTTGAAAGGCTAGTCCTCAATGAGCAGTTCTTC. Its protein is CSVERLVLNEQFF.